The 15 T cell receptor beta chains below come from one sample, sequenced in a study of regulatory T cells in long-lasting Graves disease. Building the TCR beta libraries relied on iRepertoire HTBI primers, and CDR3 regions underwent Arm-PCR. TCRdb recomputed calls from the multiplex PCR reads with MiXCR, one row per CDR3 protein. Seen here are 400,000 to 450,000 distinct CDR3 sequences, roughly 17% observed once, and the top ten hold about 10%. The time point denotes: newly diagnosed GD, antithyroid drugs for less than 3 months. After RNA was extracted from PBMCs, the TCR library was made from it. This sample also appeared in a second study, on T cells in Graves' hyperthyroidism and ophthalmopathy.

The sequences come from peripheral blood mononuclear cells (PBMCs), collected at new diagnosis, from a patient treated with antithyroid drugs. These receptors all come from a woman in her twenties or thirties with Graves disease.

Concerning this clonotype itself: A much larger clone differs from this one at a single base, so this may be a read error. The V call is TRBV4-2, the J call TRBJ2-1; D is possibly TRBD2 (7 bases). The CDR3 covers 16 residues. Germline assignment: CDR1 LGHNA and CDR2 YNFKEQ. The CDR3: CASSRRGQWSYNEHFF. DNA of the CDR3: TGTGCCAGCAGCCGGCGGGGGCAGTGGTCCTACAATGAGCATTTCTTC.

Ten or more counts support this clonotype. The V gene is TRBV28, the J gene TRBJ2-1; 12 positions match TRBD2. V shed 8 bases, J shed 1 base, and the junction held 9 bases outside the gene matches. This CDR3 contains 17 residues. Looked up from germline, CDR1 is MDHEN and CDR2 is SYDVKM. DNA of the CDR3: TGTGCCAGCCTCCCCACTAGCGGGAGGCCTTCCTACAATGAGCAGTTCTTC. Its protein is CASLPTSGRPSYNEQFF.

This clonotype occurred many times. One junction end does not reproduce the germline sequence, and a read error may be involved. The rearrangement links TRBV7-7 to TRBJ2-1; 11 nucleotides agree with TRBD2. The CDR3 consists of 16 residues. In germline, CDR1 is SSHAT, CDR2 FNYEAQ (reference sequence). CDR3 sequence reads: CASSYSGTSGDNEQFF. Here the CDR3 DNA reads TGTGCTAGCAGCTATTCCGGGACTAGCGGAGACAATGAGCAGTTCTTC.

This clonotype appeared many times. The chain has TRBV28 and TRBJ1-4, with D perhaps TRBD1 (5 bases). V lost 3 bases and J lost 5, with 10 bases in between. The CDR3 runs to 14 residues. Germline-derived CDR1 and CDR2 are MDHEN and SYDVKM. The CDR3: CASSLATENEKLFF. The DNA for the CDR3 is TGTGCCAGCAGTTTGGCGACAGAGAATGAAAAACTGTTTTTT.

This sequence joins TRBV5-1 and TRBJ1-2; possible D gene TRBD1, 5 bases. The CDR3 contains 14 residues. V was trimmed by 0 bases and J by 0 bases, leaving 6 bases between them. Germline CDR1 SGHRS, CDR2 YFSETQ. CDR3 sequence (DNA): TGCGCCAGCAGCTTGGACAGGACTAACTATGGCTACACCTTC. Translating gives CASSLDRTNYGYTF.

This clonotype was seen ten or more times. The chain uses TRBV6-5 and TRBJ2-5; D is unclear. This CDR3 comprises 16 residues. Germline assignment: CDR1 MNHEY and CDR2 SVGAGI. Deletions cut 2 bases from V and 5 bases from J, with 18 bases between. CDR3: CASSYAPGWVGETQYF. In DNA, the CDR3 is TGTGCCAGCAGTTACGCCCCCGGCTGGGTGGGGGAGACCCAGTACTTC.

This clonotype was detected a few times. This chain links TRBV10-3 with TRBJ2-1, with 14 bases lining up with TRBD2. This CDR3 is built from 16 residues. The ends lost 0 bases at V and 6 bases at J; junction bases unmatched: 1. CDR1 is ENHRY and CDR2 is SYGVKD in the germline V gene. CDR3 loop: CAISESGLAGVNEQFF. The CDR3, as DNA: TGTGCCATCAGTGAGTCGGGACTAGCGGGAGTCAATGAGCAGTTCTTC.

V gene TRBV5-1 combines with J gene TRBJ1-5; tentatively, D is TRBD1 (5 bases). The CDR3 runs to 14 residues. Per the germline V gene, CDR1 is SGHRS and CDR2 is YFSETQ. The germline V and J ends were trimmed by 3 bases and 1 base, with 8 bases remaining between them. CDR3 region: CASSWGPSNQPQHF. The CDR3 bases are TGCGCCAGCAGCTGGGGCCCGAGCAATCAGCCCCAGCATTTT.

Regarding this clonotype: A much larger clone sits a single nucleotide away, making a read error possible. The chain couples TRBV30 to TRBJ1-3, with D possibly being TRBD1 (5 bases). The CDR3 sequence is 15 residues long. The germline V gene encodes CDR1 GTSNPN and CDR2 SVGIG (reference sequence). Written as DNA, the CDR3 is TGTGCCTGGAGTGTACGACAGTCCTCTGGAGACACCATATATTTT. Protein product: CAWSVRQSSGDTIYF. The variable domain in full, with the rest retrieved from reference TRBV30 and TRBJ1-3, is SQTIHQWPATLVQPVGSPLSLECTVEGTSNPNLYWYRQAAGRGLQLLFYSVGIGQISSEVPQNLSASRPQDRQFILSSKKLLLSDSGFYLCAWSVRQSSGDTIYFGEGSWLTVV.

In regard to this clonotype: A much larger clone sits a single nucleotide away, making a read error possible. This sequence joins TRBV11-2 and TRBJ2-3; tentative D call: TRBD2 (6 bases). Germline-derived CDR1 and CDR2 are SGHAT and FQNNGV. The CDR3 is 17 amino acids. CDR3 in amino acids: CASSPPGLVRDLETRYF. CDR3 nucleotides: TGTGCCAGCAGCCCCCCCGGGCTGGTTAGGGACTTGGAGACCCGGTACTTC.

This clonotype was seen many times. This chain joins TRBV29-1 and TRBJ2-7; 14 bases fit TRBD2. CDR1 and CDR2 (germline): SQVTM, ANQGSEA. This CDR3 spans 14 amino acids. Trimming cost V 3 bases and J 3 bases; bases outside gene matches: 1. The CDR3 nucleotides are TGCAGCGTTGAGGGACTAGCGGGAGACTACGAGCAGTACTTC. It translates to CSVEGLAGDYEQYF.

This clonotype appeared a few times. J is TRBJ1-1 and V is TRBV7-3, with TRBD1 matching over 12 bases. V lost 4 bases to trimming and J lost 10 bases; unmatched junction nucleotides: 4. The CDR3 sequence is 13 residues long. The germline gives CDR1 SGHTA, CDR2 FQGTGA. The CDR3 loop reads CASSSGQGALAFF. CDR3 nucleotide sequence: TGTGCCAGCAGCTCGGGACAGGGGGCGTTAGCTTTCTTT.

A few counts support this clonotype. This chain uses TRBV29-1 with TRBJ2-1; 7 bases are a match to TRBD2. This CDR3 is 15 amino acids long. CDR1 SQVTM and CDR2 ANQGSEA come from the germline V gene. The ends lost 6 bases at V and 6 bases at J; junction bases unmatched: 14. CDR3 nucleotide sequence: TGCAGCGTGGGCCCGGGACTAAAAAACCCCAATGAGCAGTTCTTC. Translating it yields CSVGPGLKNPNEQFF.

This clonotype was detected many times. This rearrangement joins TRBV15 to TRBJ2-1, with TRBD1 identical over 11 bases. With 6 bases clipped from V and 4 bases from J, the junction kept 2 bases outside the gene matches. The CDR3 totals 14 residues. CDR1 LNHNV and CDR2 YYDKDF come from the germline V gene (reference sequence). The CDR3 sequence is CATRGQGAYNEQFF. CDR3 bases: TGTGCCACCAGAGGACAGGGGGCATACAATGAGCAGTTCTTC.

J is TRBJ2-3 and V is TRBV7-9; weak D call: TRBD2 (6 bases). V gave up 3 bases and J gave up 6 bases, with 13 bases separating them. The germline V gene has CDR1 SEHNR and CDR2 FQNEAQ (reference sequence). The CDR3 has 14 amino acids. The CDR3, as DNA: TGTGCCAGCAGCTTGACGACTAGTCCGGATACGCAGTATTTT. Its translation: CASSLTTSPDTQYF.